This TCR beta chain is drawn from a study of blood T cell repertoires in COVID-19. The trim removed 10 bases at V and 2 bases at J, leaving 10 bases unmatched. This CDR3 region has 15 residues. CDR1 and CDR2 from the germline V gene are ENHRY and SYGVKD. As handled by the study authors: Reference gene primer amplification gave estimated nucleated cell counts. Produced via immunoSEQ multiplex PCR; TCRdb's table is partial and in-frame only. That table is the source of V, J and clone size, and D and trimming were worked out from the DNA. The sample yields about 350,000 clones, 88% seen once. Input material: peripheral blood. The V and J genes are TRBV10-3 and TRBJ2-3, with 9 bases fitting TRBD1. The clonotype was recovered from a woman between 65 and 79 years old with COVID-19, enrolled during active disease. In nucleotides, the CDR3 is TGTGCCACTTTATACAGGGGGCCTTCCACAGATACGCAGTATTTT. Its translation is CATLYRGPSTDTQYF.